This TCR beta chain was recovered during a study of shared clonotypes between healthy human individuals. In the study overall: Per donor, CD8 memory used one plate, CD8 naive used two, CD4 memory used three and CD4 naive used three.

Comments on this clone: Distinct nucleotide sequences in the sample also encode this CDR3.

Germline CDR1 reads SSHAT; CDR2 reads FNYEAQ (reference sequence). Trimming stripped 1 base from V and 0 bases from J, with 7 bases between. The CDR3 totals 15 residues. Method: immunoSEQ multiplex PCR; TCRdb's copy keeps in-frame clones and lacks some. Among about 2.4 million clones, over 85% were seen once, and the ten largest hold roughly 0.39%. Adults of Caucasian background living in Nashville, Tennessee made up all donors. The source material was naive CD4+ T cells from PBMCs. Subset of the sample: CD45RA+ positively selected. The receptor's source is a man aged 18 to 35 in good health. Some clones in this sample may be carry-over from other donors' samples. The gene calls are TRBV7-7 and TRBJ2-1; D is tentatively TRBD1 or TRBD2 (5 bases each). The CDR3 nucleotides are TGTGCCAGCAGCTTAGAGGGGAGCTCCTACAATGAGCAGTTCTTC. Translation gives CASSLEGSSYNEQFF.